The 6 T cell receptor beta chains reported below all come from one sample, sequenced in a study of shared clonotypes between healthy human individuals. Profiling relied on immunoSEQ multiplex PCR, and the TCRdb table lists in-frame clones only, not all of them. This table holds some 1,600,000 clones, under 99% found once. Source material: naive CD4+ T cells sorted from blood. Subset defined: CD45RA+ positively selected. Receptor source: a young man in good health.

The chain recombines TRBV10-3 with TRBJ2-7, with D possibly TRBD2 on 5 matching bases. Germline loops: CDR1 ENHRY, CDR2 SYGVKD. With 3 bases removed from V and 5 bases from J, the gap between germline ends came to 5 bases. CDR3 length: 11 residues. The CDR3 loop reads CAISEADEQYF. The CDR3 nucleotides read TGTGCCATCAGTGAAGCGGACGAGCAGTACTTC.

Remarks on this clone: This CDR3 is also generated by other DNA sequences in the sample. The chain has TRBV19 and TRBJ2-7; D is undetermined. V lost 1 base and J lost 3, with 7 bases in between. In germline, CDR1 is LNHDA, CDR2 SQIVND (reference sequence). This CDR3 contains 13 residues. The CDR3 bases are TGTGCCAGTAGTATAGGGCTACTCTACGAGCAGTACTTC. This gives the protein CASSIGLLYEQYF. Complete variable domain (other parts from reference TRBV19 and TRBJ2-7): DGGITQSPKYLFRKEGQNVTLSCEQNLNHDAMYWYRQDPGQGLRLIYYSQIVNDFQKGDIAEGYSVSREKKESFPLTVTSAQKNPTAFYLCASSIGLLYEQYFGPGTRLTVT.

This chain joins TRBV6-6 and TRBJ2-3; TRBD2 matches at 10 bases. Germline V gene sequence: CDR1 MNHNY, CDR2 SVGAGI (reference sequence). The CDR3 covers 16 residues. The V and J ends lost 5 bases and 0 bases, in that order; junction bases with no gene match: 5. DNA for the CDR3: TGTGCCAGCAGTCAGACTAGCGGGTTTAGCACAGATACGCAGTATTTT. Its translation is CASSQTSGFSTDTQYF.

The CDR3 reads CASSDRAPQPYEQYF. The CDR3 DNA reads as TGCGCCAGCAGCGACCGGGCTCCCCAGCCCTACGAGCAGTACTTC. The V and J genes are TRBV5-1 and TRBJ2-7, with D unclear. Germline V gene lookup returns CDR1 SGHRS and CDR2 YFSETQ. The CDR3 consists of 15 residues. V was pared by 4 bases and J by 2 bases, with 16 bases between.

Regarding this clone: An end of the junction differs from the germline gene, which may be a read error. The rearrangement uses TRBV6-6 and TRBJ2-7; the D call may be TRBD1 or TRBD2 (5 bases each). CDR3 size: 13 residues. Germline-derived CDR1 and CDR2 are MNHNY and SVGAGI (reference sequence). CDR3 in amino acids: CASSYAGTTLSNF. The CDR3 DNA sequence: TGTGCCAGCAGTTACGCCGGGACCACTCTCTCCAACTTC.

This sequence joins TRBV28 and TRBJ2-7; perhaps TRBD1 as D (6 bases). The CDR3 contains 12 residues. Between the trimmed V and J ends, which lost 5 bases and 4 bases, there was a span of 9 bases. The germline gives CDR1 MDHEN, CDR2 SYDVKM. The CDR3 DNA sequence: TGTGCCAGCAGTGCCCAGGGGTACGAGCAGTACTTC. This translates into CASSAQGYEQYF.